These 18 T cell receptor delta chains were sequenced from one sample in a study of gamma-delta chains in newborns, infants, children. TCRdb called clones anew from the reads with CATT. The sample consists of approximately 4,900 delta-chain clones, around 3.9% of them appearing once. What was sequenced was blood. These receptors all come from a child who was a newborn, infant or young child, either healthy, febrile or measles-vaccinated (not recorded which).

Comment on this clone: This probably arose from a read error, given a far larger clone one base away. The chain has TRDV2 and TRDJ3; 11 positions match TRDD3. V was pared by 0 bases and J by 0 bases, with 9 bases of the junction left unmatched. CDR3 length: 21 residues. Germline V CDR1 and CDR2: GEAIGNYY, EKD. CDR3 protein: CACDTVLWGIPNSWDTRQMFF. As DNA, the CDR3 is TGTGCCTGTGACACCGTACTCTGGGGGATACCCAACTCCTGGGACACCCGACAGATGTTTTTC.

This clone counts as medium-sized. Other DNA sequences of this sample code for an identical CDR3. The genes are TRDV1 and TRDJ3; 8 bases align to TRDD3. J lost 0 bases, V lost 6 bases, and 25 bases had no gene match. This CDR3 has 24 amino acids. Germline V CDR1 and CDR2: TSWWSYY, QGS. Written as DNA, the CDR3 is TGTGCTCTTGGTGGCCGGCCTTCCGCATTACTGGGGGTGACCAGCTCCTGGGACACCCGACAGATGTTTTTC. It is translated as CALGGRPSALLGVTSSWDTRQMFF.

This clone occurred a few times. The likely explanation is a read error, given a far larger clone one base away. The same CDR3 also results from other DNA sequences found in this sample. The chain couples TRDV2 to TRDJ2, with 12 bases aligning to TRDD3. The CDR3 runs to 17 residues. Germline CDR1 reads GEAIGNYY; CDR2 reads EKD. The DNA of the CDR3 is TGTGCCTGCGACACTTTGAGACTGGGGGATACGACAGCACAACTCTTCTTT. It encodes CACDTLRLGDTTAQLFF.

Worth noting for this clone: The protein in TCRdb stems from a much larger clone and differs at residue 7 from this DNA's translation, likely a read error; here the protein is translated from the DNA. CDR3 bases: TGTGCTCTTGGGGTCCTTACTGGGGATCGGTACACCGATAAACTCATCTTT. This codes for CALGVLTGDRYTDKLIF. The chain combines TRDV1 with TRDJ1; TRDD3 agrees at 7 bases. Trimming at V came to 4 bases and at J to 0 bases, leaving 11 bases not matched to a gene. Germline lookup yields CDR1 TSWWSYY and CDR2 QGS. The CDR3 runs to 17 residues.

On this clone: The amino acid sequence in TCRdb belongs to a much larger clone and departs from this DNA's translation at residue 7, likely a sequencing read error; the sequence shown is translated from the DNA. V and J are TRDV1 and TRDJ1; D is uncertain. This CDR3 has 13 amino acids. V lost 5 bases and J 4 bases, leaving 11 bases between the germline ends. The germline V gene has CDR1 TSWWSYY and CDR2 QGS. In DNA, the CDR3 is TGTGCTCTTGGGCCCGGGGCTTACGATAAACTCATCTTT. This translates into CALGPGAYDKLIF.

As regards this clone: TCRdb's listed protein matches a much larger clone and diverges from this DNA's translation at residue 4, likely through a read error; the protein shown comes from the DNA. This rearrangement joins TRAV29/DV5 to TRDJ1; 10 bases are shared with TRDD3. CDR1 and CDR2 (germline): NSMFDY, ISSIKDK. CDR3 length: 20 amino acids. The CDR3 nucleotides are TGCGCAGCAAACCTACGGCCTTCCCAACGTACTGGGGGATACACCGATAAACTCATCTTT. Encoded protein: CAANLRPSQRTGGYTDKLIF.

On this clone: A far larger clone is off by one base, so a read error is likely. This chain joins TRDV1 and TRDJ1; D possibly corresponds to TRDD3 (8 bases). In germline, CDR1 is TSWWSYY, CDR2 QGS. With 4 bases removed from V and 3 bases from J, the gap between germline ends came to 33 bases. This CDR3 is built from 21 residues. CDR3 protein: CALGAAYSYSLGENPADKLIF. The CDR3 DNA is TGTGCTCTTGGGGCCGCTTATTCCTACTCCCTGGGGGAGAACCCTGCCGATAAACTCATCTTT.

This clone showed up just a few times. The mismatch at residue 5 between this DNA's translation and the TCRdb protein of a much larger clone likely reflects a read error; the protein shown is translated from the DNA. This chain links TRDV2 with TRDJ2; 7 nucleotides match TRDD3. This CDR3 spans 16 amino acids. V gave up 3 bases and J gave up 6 bases; unmatched junction bases: 12. The germline CDR1 and CDR2 sequences are GEAIGNYY and EKD. This CDR3 reads CACDARKGYSPAQLFF. The CDR3 nucleotides are TGTGCCTGTGACGCCAGGAAGGGATACTCTCCAGCACAACTCTTCTTT.

This clone is labeled medium-sized (0.01 to 0.1%). The V and J genes are TRDV1 and TRDJ3; 8 nucleotides align to TRDD3. The germline CDR1 and CDR2 sequences are TSWWSYY and QGS. Unmatched junction bases numbered 16, after V lost 0 bases and J lost 0 bases. The CDR3 runs 23 residues. DNA of the CDR3: TGTGCTCTTGGGGAACTTCATCCAGGGCGGGGGATAGAGGGCTCCTGGGACACCCGACAGATGTTTTTC. Translation gives CALGELHPGRGIEGSWDTRQMFF.

This clone has more than one count but fewer than ten. TCRdb's protein, taken from a much larger clone, differs from this DNA's translation at residue 13, likely owing to a read error; the protein displayed comes from the DNA. The chain uses TRDV2 and TRDJ1; 9 nucleotides match TRDD3. The CDR3 is 15 amino acids. Germline CDR1 and CDR2: GEAIGNYY and EKD. CDR3 loop: CACDTGDTYTDKPIF. CDR3 DNA: TGTGCCTGTGACACCGGGGATACGTACACCGATAAACCCATCTTT.

This clone has more than one count but fewer than ten. A read error may explain this, as a much larger clone is one base away. The chain recombines TRDV3 with TRDJ3; D is perhaps TRDD2 (6 bases). V lost 4 bases and J 2 bases, leaving 30 bases between the germline ends. This CDR3 spans 21 amino acids. CDR1 TVYSNPD and CDR2 GDNSRS come from the germline V gene (reference sequence). Here the CDR3 reads CASSFFPRDLFSPWDTRQMFF. For the CDR3, the DNA is TGTGCCTCTTCCTTTTTTCCCCGGGATCTGTTCAGCCCCTGGGACACCCGACAGATGTTTTTC.

This clone appeared a few times. The protein recorded in TCRdb does not match the translated DNA at residue 4; the protein presented here comes from translating the DNA. The J gene is TRDJ3, the V gene TRDV2; 7 bases align to TRDD3. Germline V gene data show CDR1 as GEAIGNYY and CDR2 as EKD. This CDR3 contains 18 residues. V lost 5 bases to trimming and J lost 0 bases; unmatched junction nucleotides: 9. The CDR3 protein is CACGTYWGYSWDTRQMFF. CDR3 sequence (DNA): TGTGCCTGTGGCACGTACTGGGGATACTCCTGGGACACCCGACAGATGTTTTTC.

Notes on this clone: This may be a read error: a much more frequent sequence differs by one nucleotide. The chain recombines TRDV2 with TRDJ3; 11 positions agree with TRDD3. Trimming took 5 bases from V and 2 from J; bases not matched to a gene: 4. This CDR3 comprises 17 residues. Germline loops: CDR1 GEAIGNYY, CDR2 EKD. The CDR3 spells CACGILGDTWDTRQMFF. The CDR3 coding sequence is TGTGCCTGTGGCATACTGGGGGATACCTGGGACACCCGACAGATGTTTTTC.

As for this clone: The sample contains more than one DNA sequence encoding this CDR3. The chain uses TRDV1 and TRDJ3, with TRDD3 identical over 10 bases. V gave up 3 bases and J gave up 0 bases; unmatched junction bases: 8. Germline V gene sequence: CDR1 TSWWSYY, CDR2 QGS. The length of the CDR3 is 20 residues. CDR3: CALGELWGIPRSWDTRQMFF. The CDR3 DNA is TGTGCTCTTGGGGAGCTATGGGGGATACCCCGCTCCTGGGACACCCGACAGATGTTTTTC.

About this clone: It is likely a read error: a sequence one base away is far more abundant. The chain is built from TRDV1 and TRDJ3; possible D gene TRDD3, 7 bases. V lost 2 bases to trimming and J lost 0 bases, with 38 bases between them. CDR1 is TSWWSYY and CDR2 is QGS in the germline V gene. The CDR3 totals 27 residues. The CDR3 here is CALGEGRATFYSYPTGDDSWDTRQMFF. The CDR3 DNA sequence: TGTGCTCTTGGGGAAGGCAGGGCCACCTTCTATTCCTATCCTACTGGGGATGACTCCTGGGACACCCGACAGATGTTTTTC.

This clone is categorized as medium-sized. This chain uses TRDV3 with TRDJ1; the match to TRDD3 covers 13 bases. Germline CDR1 is TVYSNPD and CDR2 is GDNSRS (reference sequence). The V gene end was trimmed by 0 bases and the J gene end by 1 base; junction bases not matched to a gene: 20. This CDR3 has 21 residues. CDR3 protein: CAFSSPNRLLGDTHTTDKLIF. In nucleotides, the CDR3 is TGTGCCTTTAGTAGCCCTAACCGTTTACTGGGGGATACGCATACCACCGATAAACTCATCTTT.

This clone was detected only a few times. For this DNA, TCRdb reports the protein of a much larger clone, which diverges at residue 14, most likely from a read error; the protein presented here is translated directly from the DNA. J is TRDJ1 and V is TRDV1; 13 positions match TRDD3. The germline CDR1 and CDR2 sequences are TSWWSYY and QGS. The ends lost 5 bases at V and 4 bases at J; junction bases unmatched: 16. This CDR3 comprises 19 residues. The CDR3 loop reads CALGIRPHTGGYGIDKLIF. CDR3 nucleotide sequence: TGTGCTCTTGGGATCCGCCCCCATACTGGGGGATACGGGATCGATAAACTCATCTTT.

Regarding this clone: TCRdb lists the protein of a much larger clone for this DNA, which differs at residue 10, so this is likely a read error; the protein given here is translated from the DNA itself. The gene calls are TRDV2 and TRDJ1, with D maybe TRDD3 (5 bases). Germline loops: CDR1 GEAIGNYY, CDR2 EKD. The CDR3 is 16 residues long. Trimming stripped 0 bases from V and 1 base from J, with 14 bases between. CDR3 loop: CACDTVGTLCTDKLIF. The CDR3 bases are TGTGCCTGTGACACCGTGGGGACCCTGTGCACCGATAAACTCATCTTT.